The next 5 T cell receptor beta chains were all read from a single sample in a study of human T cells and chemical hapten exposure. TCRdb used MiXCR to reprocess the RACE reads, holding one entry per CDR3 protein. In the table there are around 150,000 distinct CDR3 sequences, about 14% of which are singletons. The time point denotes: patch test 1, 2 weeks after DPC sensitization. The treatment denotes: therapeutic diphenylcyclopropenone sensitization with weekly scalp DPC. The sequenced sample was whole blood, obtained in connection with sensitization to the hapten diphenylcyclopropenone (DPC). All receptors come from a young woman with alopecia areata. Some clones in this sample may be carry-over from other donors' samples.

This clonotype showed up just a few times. The CDR3 here is CASSLSPPNTEAFF. Here the CDR3 DNA reads TGTGCCAGCAGTTTATCCCCACCAAACACTGAAGCTTTCTTT. The chain carries TRBV12-3 or TRBV12-4 and TRBJ1-1; no firm D call. V lost 2 bases and J 2 bases, leaving 9 bases between the germline ends. This CDR3 is 14 amino acids long.

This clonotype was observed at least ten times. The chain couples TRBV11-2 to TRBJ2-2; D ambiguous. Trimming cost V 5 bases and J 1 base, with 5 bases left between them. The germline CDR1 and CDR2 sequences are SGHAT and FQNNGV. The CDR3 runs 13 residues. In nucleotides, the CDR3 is TGTGCCAGCAGCCCGGTGAACACCGGGGAGCTGTTTTTT. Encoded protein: CASSPVNTGELFF.

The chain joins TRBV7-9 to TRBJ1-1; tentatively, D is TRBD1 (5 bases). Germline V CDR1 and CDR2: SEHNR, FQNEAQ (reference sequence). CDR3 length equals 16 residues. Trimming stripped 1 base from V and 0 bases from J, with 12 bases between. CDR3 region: CASSLGSGRVNTEAFF. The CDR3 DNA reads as TGTGCCAGCAGCTTAGGGTCGGGCAGGGTGAACACTGAAGCTTTCTTT.

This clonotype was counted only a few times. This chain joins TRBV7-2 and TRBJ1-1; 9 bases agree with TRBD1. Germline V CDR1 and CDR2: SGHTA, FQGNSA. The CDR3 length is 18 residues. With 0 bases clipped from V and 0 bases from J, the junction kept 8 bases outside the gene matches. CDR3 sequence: CASSLAPTGGEVNTEAFF. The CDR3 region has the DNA TGTGCCAGCAGCTTAGCGCCCACAGGGGGCGAGGTGAACACTGAAGCTTTCTTT.

This CDR3 reads CASTREFNTEAFF. In DNA form, the CDR3 reads TGTGCCAGCACCCGGGAGTTCAACACTGAAGCTTTCTTT. The chain has TRBV28 and TRBJ1-1; D gene ambiguous. CDR1 is MDHEN, CDR2 SYDVKM, per germline. Trimming took 7 bases from V and 2 from J, leaving 11 bases between them. The CDR3 runs 13 residues.